What follows describes a single T cell receptor beta chain. This sample is part of a study of blood T cell repertoires in COVID-19. Overall study: Italy, Spain and the United States were the sources of the convalescent and acute COVID-19 samples. The cDNA or gDNA used as material had been derived from T cells, B-cell-depleted T cells, or PBMCs.

Authors' methods: Amplification of reference gene primers provided the estimated nucleated cell counts. Profiling relied on immunoSEQ multiplex PCR, and the TCRdb table lists in-frame clones only, not all of them. The D gene and trimming were derived from the DNA, and the V and J assignments and clone size from that table. The sample shows some 270,000 clones, 80% to 90% of them seen only once. V was clipped by 10 bases and J by 7 bases; unmatched bases: 7. The CDR3 extends over 14 amino acids. Germline V gene data show CDR1 as SNHLY and CDR2 as FYNNEI. This TCR was recovered from a man aged 30 to 45 with acute or convalescent COVID-19. Material: peripheral blood. The chain carries TRBV2 and TRBJ2-1, with TRBD2 identical over 13 bases. This chain's CDR3 is CATGGLAGSNEQFF. CDR3 DNA: TGTGCCACAGGGGGACTAGCGGGATCAAATGAGCAGTTCTTC.